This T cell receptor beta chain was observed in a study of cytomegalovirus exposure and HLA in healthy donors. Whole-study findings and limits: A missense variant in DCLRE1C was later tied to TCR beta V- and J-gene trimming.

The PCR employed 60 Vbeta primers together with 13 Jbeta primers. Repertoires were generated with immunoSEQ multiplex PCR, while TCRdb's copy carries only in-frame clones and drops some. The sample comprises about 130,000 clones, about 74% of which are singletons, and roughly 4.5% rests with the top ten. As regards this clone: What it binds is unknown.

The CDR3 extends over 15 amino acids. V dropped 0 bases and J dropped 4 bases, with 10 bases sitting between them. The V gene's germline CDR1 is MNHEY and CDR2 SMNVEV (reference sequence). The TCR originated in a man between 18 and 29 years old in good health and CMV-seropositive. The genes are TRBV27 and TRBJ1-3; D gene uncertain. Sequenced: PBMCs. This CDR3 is CASSLSGVEGNTIYF. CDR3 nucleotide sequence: TGTGCCAGCAGTTTATCCGGGGTTGAAGGAAACACCATATATTTT.